This TCR beta chain comes out of a study of blood T cell repertoires in COVID-19. Study in general: Both acute and convalescent COVID-19 samples were obtained from the United States, Italy and Spain. Sample material is recorded as cDNA or gDNA derived from T cells, B-cell-depleted T cells, or PBMCs.

Methods used by the authors: Estimated nucleated cell counts came from reference gene primer amplification. Profiling relied on immunoSEQ multiplex PCR, and the TCRdb table lists in-frame clones only, not all of them. Clone size and the V and J calls come from that table; the DNA yielded D and trimming. The table includes 240,000 or so clones, roughly four fifths detected once. CDR1 and CDR2 (germline): GTSNPN, SVGIG (reference sequence). The CDR3 has 16 residues. Trimming pared 4 bases from V and 1 base from J, leaving 17 bases between. The receptor was derived from a woman aged 80 or older with acute or convalescent COVID-19. Sequencing used peripheral blood. The rearrangement uses TRBV30 and TRBJ1-5, with D maybe TRBD1 (5 bases). CDR3 region: CAWTKKADRSNQPQHF. Written as DNA, the CDR3 is TGTGCCTGGACAAAAAAGGCCGACAGAAGCAATCAGCCCCAGCATTTT.